These 3 T cell receptor beta chains were sequenced from one sample in a study of blood T cell repertoires in COVID-19. Generated by immunoSEQ multiplex PCR, the TCRdb table keeps only in-frame clones and is missing some. The sample carries around 250,000 clones, roughly 84% recorded once. The sequenced sample was PBMCs or T cells enriched from blood (not recorded which). These receptors all stem from a woman between 50 and 59 years old who had been exposed to COVID-19.

This rearrangement joins TRBV18 to TRBJ1-5; D ambiguous. Germline V gene data show CDR1 as KGHSH and CDR2 as LQKENI. Deletions cut 2 bases from V and 0 bases from J, with 8 bases between. The CDR3 has 15 amino acids. CDR3 sequence: CASSPVGNSNQPQHF. The CDR3 nucleotides are TGTGCCAGCTCACCAGTCGGGAATAGCAATCAGCCCCAGCATTTT.

V and J are TRBV30 and TRBJ1-2, with TRBD1 identical over 7 bases. Germline V gene sequence: CDR1 GTSNPN, CDR2 SVGIG (reference sequence). V shed 7 bases, J shed 6 bases, and the junction held 5 bases outside the gene matches. The CDR3 loop spans 11 amino acids. CDR3 nucleotides: TGTGCCTCGGACAGGAGGAATGGCTACACCTTC. The encoded protein is CASDRRNGYTF. The full variable domain, in which reference TRBV30 and TRBJ1-2 provide the parts outside the CDR3, is SQTIHQWPATLVQPVGSPLSLECTVEGTSNPNLYWYRQAAGRGLQLLFYSVGIGQISSEVPQNLSASRPQDRQFILSSKKLLLSDSGFYLCASDRRNGYTFGSGTRLTVV.

This sequence joins TRBV27 and TRBJ2-5; 14 bases agree with TRBD2. CDR1 and CDR2 from the germline V gene are MNHEY and SMNVEV (reference sequence). V lost 4 bases, J lost 5 bases, and 3 bases stayed unmatched. The CDR3 contains 15 residues. The CDR3 sequence: CASSSTSGGEETQYF. CDR3 nucleotide sequence: TGTGCCAGCAGTTCGACTAGCGGGGGGGAGGAGACCCAGTACTTC.